This T cell receptor (beta chain) was captured in a study of blood T cell repertoires in COVID-19. Study overall: The United States, Italy and Spain were the sources of the acute and convalescent COVID-19 samples. T cells, B-cell-depleted T cells, or PBMCs provided the cDNA or gDNA that served as material.

The junction had 4 bases not matched to a gene; V was cut back by 8 bases and J by 5 bases. The CDR3 covers 13 residues. Germline lookup yields CDR1 MGHRA and CDR2 YSYEKL. Study processing details: Reference gene primer amplification yielded estimated nucleated cell counts. TCRdb keeps only in-frame clones here, not all; method: immunoSEQ multiplex PCR. V, J and clone size were drawn from that table, and D and trimming were deduced from the DNA. The table has about 290,000 clones, about 82% seen once. The V and J genes are TRBV4-1 and TRBJ1-2, with 11 bases that match TRBD1. This clonotype was sampled from a woman aged 50 to 60 with active or convalescent COVID-19. Sequenced sample: peripheral blood. The CDR3 bases are TGCGCCAGCGGACAGGGGGCGCAGTATGGCTACACCTTC. Translated, it gives CASGQGAQYGYTF.